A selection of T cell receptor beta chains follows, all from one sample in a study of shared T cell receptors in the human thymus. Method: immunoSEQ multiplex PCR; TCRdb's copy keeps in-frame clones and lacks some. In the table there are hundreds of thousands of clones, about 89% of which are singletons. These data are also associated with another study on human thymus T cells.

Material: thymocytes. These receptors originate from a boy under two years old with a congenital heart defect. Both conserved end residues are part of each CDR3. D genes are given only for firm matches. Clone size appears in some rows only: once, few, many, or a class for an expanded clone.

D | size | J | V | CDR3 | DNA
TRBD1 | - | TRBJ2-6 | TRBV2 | CARYRGSGANVLTF | TGTGCCAGATACAGGGGCTCTGGGGCCAACGTCCTGACTTTC
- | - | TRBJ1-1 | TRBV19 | CASSLGQRGGTEAFF | TGTGCCAGTAGTTTAGGACAGAGAGGAGGGACTGAAGCTTTCTTT
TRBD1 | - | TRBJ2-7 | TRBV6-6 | CASSTGIHEQYF | TGTGCCAGCTCGACAGGGATCCACGAGCAGTACTTC
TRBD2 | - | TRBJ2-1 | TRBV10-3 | CAISGTSGESSYNEQFF | TGTGCCATCAGTGGGACTAGCGGGGAAAGCTCCTACAATGAGCAGTTCTTC
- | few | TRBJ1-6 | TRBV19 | CASSILIPGGPLHF | TGTGCCAGTAGTATATTGATCCCGGGGGGACCCCTCCACTTT
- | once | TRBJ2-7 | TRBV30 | CAWSRGYEQYF | TGTGCCTGGAGTCGGGGCTACGAGCAGTACTTC
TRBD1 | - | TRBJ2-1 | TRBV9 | CASSVGRGQGNNEQFF | TGTGCCAGCAGCGTAGGCCGGGGACAGGGAAACAATGAGCAGTTCTTC
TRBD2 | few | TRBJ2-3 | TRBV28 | CASSSTSGSTDTQYF | TGTGCCAGCAGTTCCACTAGCGGGAGCACAGATACGCAGTATTTT
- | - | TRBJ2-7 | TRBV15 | CATSRPSLGQPLYEQYF | TGTGCCACCAGCAGACCCTCCCTCGGACAGCCGCTCTACGAGCAGTACTTC
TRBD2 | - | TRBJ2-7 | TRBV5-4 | CASSLGLNSGGAYEQYF | TGTGCCAGCAGCTTGGGTCTAAATAGCGGGGGAGCATACGAGCAGTACTTC
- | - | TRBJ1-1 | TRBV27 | CASRSRPRPTEPNTEAFF | TGTGCCAGCAGATCAAGGCCCCGCCCGACAGAACCCAACACTGAAGCTTTCTTT
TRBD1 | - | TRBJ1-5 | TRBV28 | CASSRGTRDRYSNQPQHF | TGTGCCAGCAGTCGCGGGACCCGGGACAGATATAGCAATCAGCCCCAGCATTTT
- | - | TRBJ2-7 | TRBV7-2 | CASSLYSNSESYEQYF | TGTGCCAGCAGCTTATATAGTAACAGTGAGAGCTACGAGCAGTACTTC
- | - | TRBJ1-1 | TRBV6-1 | CASSEQGVEAFF | TGTGCCAGCAGTGAACAAGGGGTTGAAGCTTTCTTT
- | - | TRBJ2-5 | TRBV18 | CASSRRGLETQYF | TGTGCCAGCTCACGCAGGGGTTTGGAGACCCAGTACTTC
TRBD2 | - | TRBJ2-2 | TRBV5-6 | CASSLNHSGRENTGELFF | TGTGCCAGCAGCTTGAATCATAGCGGGCGAGAAAACACCGGGGAGCTGTTTTTT
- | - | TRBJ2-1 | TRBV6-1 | CASRFIQSSYNEQFF | TGTGCCAGCAGGTTTATACAGAGCTCCTACAATGAGCAGTTCTTC
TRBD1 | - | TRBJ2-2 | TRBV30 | CASRGTGVTGELFF | TGTGCCTCGAGGGGGACAGGGGTCACCGGGGAGCTGTTTTTT
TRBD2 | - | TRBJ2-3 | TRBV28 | CASSLGRLAGTDTQYF | TGTGCCAGCAGTTTGGGTCGACTAGCGGGCACAGATACGCAGTATTTT
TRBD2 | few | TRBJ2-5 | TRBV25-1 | CASSPGRALETQYF | TGTGCCAGCAGTCCCGGGAGGGCCCTTGAGACCCAGTACTTC
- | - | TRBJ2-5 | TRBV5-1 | CASSTPEGAQETQYF | TGCGCCAGCAGCACGCCGGAGGGGGCCCAAGAGACCCAGTACTTC
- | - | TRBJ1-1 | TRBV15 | CATSRDGDSIMNTEAFF | TGTGCCACCAGCAGAGATGGTGACAGCATCATGAACACTGAAGCTTTCTTT
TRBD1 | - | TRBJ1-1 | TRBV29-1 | CSVERPRWTGPSEAFF | TGCAGCGTTGAGCGGCCCCGATGGACAGGGCCGTCTGAAGCTTTCTTT
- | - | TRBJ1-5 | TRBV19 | CASSIGQEGWPRRNNQPQHF | TGTGCCAGTAGTATCGGTCAGGAAGGTTGGCCTCGCAGGAACAATCAGCCCCAGCATTTT
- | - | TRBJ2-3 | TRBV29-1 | CSVGGGRGTDTQYF | TGCAGCGTTGGAGGCGGGCGGGGCACAGATACGCAGTATTTT
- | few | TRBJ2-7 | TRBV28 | CASSFSILGHPYEQYF | TGTGCCAGCAGTTTTAGTATTTTAGGACACCCCTACGAGCAGTACTTC
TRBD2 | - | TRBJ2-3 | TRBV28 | CASSLFLAGGIEYGTDTQYF | TGTGCCAGCAGTTTATTCCTAGCGGGAGGGATTGAGTATGGCACAGATACGCAGTATTTT
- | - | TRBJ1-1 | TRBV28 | CASSLCRWGVYKYGTEAFF | TGTGCCAGCAGTTTATGCCGGTGGGGCGTCTATAAATATGGCACTGAAGCTTTCTTT
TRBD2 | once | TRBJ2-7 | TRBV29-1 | CSVEDAGGREQYF | TGCAGCGTTGAAGATGCGGGGGGGAGGGAGCAGTACTTC
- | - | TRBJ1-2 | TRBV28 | CASSFRSGNYGYTF | TGTGCCAGCAGTTTCAGGTCAGGCAACTATGGCTACACCTTC
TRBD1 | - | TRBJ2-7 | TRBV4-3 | CASSHDTGGPTYEQYF | TGCGCCAGCAGCCATGACACAGGGGGCCCGACCTACGAGCAGTACTTC
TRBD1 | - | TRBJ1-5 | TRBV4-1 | CASSLEGRDRAPFPQHF | TGCGCCAGCAGTCTAGAAGGCCGGGACAGGGCCCCGTTTCCCCAGCATTTT
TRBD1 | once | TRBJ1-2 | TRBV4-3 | CASSQEGQEFYGYTF | TGCGCCAGCAGCCAAGAGGGACAGGAATTCTATGGCTACACCTTC
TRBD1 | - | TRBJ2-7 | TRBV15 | CATSRDSNRGRDEQYF | TGTGCCACCAGCAGAGATTCTAACAGGGGGCGCGACGAGCAGTACTTC
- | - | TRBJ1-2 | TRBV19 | CASSSAGGVGYGYTF | TGTGCCAGTAGTAGTGCGGGAGGAGTGGGCTATGGCTACACCTTC
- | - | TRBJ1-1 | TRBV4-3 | CASSQEQGNTEAFF | TGCGCCAGCAGCCAAGAACAGGGGAACACTGAAGCTTTCTTT
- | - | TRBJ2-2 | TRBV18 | CASSLPETRGGELFF | TGTGCCAGCTCCCTCCCGGAGACCCGGGGCGGGGAGCTGTTTTTT
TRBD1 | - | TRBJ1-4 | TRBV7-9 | CASSHRIYGTVADKLFF | TGTGCCAGCAGCCATCGTATATACGGGACAGTGGCGGATAAACTGTTTTTT
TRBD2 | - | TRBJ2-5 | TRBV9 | CASSVALREGQETQYF | TGTGCCAGCAGCGTAGCTTTGCGGGAGGGCCAAGAGACCCAGTACTTC
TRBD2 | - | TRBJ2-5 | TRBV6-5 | CASSAQSGRKETQYF | TGTGCCAGCAGCGCCCAGAGCGGGAGGAAAGAGACCCAGTACTTC
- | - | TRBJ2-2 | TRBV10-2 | CASRNYYASNTGELFF | TGCGCCAGCAGGAACTACTATGCTTCGAACACCGGGGAGCTGTTTTTT
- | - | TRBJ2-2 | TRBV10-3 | CAIRAQVTGELFF | TGTGCCATCAGGGCTCAGGTCACCGGGGAGCTGTTTTTT
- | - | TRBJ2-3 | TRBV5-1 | CASSLGGTTDTQYF | TGCGCCAGCAGCTTGGGCGGGACCACAGATACGCAGTATTTT
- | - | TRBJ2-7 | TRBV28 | CASSPKYLTSKAYF | TGTGCCAGCAGCCCGAAATATCTGACTAGTAAGGCGTACTTC
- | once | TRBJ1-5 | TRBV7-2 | CASSPGEDFQPQHF | TGTGCCAGCAGCCCCGGGGAAGATTTTCAGCCCCAGCATTTT
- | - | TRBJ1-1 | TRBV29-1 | CSAQARNTEAFF | TGCAGCGCCCAGGCGCGGAACACTGAAGCTTTCTTT
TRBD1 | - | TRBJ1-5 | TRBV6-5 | CASSGTGKNQPQHF | TGTGCCAGCAGCGGGACAGGGAAAAATCAGCCCCAGCATTTT
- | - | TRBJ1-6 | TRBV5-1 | CASRESSYNSPLHF | TGCGCCAGCAGGGAGAGCTCCTATAATTCCCCCCTCCACTTT
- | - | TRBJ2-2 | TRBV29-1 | CSVRPGGTGELFF | TGCAGCGTTCGACCCGGCGGCACCGGGGAGCTGTTTTTT
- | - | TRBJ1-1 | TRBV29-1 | CSLGHTEAFF | TGCAGTTTGGGGCACACTGAAGCTTTCTTT
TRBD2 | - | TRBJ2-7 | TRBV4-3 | CASSLTVASGSEQYF | TGCGCCAGCAGCCTCACCGTCGCTAGCGGGAGCGAGCAGTACTTC
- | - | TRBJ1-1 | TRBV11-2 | CASSLDGGKTEAFF | TGTGCCAGCAGCTTAGATGGAGGGAAGACTGAAGCTTTCTTT
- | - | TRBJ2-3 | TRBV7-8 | CASTHFTRMGTDTQYF | TGTGCCAGCACACATTTCACCAGAATGGGCACAGATACGCAGTATTTT
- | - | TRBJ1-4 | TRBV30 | CAWRKKKGNRDEKLFF | TGTGCCTGGAGAAAGAAAAAGGGGAACAGGGATGAAAAACTGTTTTTT
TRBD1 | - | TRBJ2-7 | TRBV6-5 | CASSYYGTGNSYEQYF | TGTGCCAGCAGTTACTACGGGACAGGGAACTCCTACGAGCAGTACTTC
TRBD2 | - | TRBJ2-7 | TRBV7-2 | CASSVTSGRYEQYF | TGTGCCAGCAGCGTTACTAGCGGGAGATACGAGCAGTACTTC
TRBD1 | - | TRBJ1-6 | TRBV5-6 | CASSQGTGTDSPLHF | TGTGCCAGCAGCCAGGGGACAGGGACGGATTCACCCCTCCACTTT
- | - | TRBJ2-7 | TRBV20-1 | CSAPGPDEQYF | TGCAGTGCCCCGGGTCCCGACGAGCAGTACTTC
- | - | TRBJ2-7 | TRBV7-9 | CASSHTRAPYEQYF | TGTGCCAGCAGCCATACCAGGGCTCCCTACGAGCAGTACTTC